The entry below describes one T cell receptor (beta chain). V was shortened by 1 base and J by 1 base, with 6 bases between the two germline ends. This CDR3 is built from 15 residues. CDR1 is SGHRS and CDR2 is YFSETQ in the germline V gene. CD4+ cells underwent separation, giving CD45RA+ naive and CD45RA-negative memory subsets. This entry comes from a study of shared clonotypes between healthy human individuals. Study-level information: CD4 naive and CD4 memory each took three plates per donor, while CD8 naive took two and CD8 memory one.

The assay was immunoSEQ multiplex PCR, and TCRdb's table has in-frame clones only and misses some. Of around 2.1 million clones detected, 90% to 97% appear once; the ten largest clones hold approximately 0.13%. Sequenced material: naive CD4+ T cells sorted from blood. Subset reported: CD45RA+ positively selected. The chain links TRBV5-1 to TRBJ1-6; perhaps TRBD1 as D (5 bases). This TCR was recovered from a young man in good health. The CDR3 coding sequence is TGCGCCAGCAGCTTGTGGGGGTCCTATAATTCACCCCTCCACTTT. Residues: CASSLWGSYNSPLHF.